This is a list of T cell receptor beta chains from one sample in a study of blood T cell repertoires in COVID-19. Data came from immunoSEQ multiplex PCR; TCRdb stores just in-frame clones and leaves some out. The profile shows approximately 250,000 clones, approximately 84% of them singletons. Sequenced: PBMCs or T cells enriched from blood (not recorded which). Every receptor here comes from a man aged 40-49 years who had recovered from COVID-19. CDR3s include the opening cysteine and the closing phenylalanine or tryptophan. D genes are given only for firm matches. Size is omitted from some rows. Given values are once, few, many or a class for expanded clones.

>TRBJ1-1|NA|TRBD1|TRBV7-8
CASSLLGTANTEAFF
TGTGCCAGCAGCCTCCTTGGGACAGCGAACACTGAAGCTTTCTTT
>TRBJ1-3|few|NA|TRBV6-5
CASSYDGGSYGNTIYF
TGTGCCAGCAGTTACGACGGCGGAAGTTATGGAAACACCATATATTTT
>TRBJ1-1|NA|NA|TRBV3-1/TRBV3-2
CASSQAWAAFF
TGTGCCAGCAGCCAAGCATGGGCAGCTTTCTTT
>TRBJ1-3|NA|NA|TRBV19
CASSISQPMGGNTIYF
TGTGCCAGTAGTATTTCACAGCCGATGGGTGGAAACACCATATATTTT
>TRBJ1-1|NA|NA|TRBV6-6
CASSYADTNTEAFF
TGTGCCAGCAGTTACGCGGACACCAACACTGAAGCTTTCTTT
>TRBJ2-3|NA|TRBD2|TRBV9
CASSEGGLAASTDTQYF
TGTGCCAGCAGCGAGGGGGGACTAGCGGCTAGCACAGATACGCAGTATTTT
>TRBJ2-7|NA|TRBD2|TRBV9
CASSQGLGSYEQYF
TGTGCCAGCAGCCAAGGACTAGGATCCTACGAGCAGTACTTC
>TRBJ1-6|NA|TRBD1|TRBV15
CATSRDIQGASSPLHF
TGTGCCACCAGCAGAGATATTCAGGGGGCAAGTTCACCCCTCCACTTT
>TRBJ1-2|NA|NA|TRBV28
CASSLEGLIDGYTF
TGTGCCAGCAGTTTAGAGGGTTTGATCGATGGCTACACCTTC
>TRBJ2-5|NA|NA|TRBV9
CASSVGGRRETQYF
TGTGCCAGCAGCGTAGGAGGCCGAAGGGAGACCCAGTACTTC
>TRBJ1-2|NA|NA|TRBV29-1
CSVLPAHGYGYTF
TGCAGCGTTCTACCCGCGCACGGCTATGGCTACACCTTC
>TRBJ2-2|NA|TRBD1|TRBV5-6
CASSWGTGTNTGELFF
TGTGCCAGCAGCTGGGGGACAGGGACGAACACCGGGGAGCTGTTTTTT
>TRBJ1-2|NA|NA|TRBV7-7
CASSLGGRGYGYTF
TGTGCCAGCAGCTTAGGGGGGCGCGGCTATGGCTACACCTTC
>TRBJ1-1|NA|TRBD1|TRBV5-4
CASSLTGQGANNEAFF
TGTGCCAGCAGCTTGACAGGACAGGGGGCTAATAATGAAGCTTTCTTT
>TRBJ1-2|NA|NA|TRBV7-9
CASSLVRGSGYTF
TGTGCCAGCAGCTTAGTACGGGGGAGCGGCTACACCTTC
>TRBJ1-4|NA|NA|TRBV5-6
CASSLPQGRHEKLFF
TGTGCCAGCAGCTTGCCACAGGGTCGGCATGAAAAACTGTTTTTT
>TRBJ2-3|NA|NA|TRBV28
CASSLIGRGTDTQYF
TGTGCCAGCAGTTTGATTGGGCGGGGCACAGATACGCAGTATTTT
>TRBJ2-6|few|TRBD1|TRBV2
CASRETGVGANVLTF
TGTGCCAGCAGGGAGACAGGGGTTGGGGCCAACGTCCTGACTTTC
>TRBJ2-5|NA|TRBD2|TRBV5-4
CASSFAGGYRETQYF
TGTGCCAGCAGCTTTGCGGGAGGTTATCGAGAGACCCAGTACTTC
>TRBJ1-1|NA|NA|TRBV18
CASSGEGSNTEAFF
TGTGCCAGCTCTGGAGAAGGTTCGAACACTGAAGCTTTCTTT
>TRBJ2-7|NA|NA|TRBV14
CASSQVARQVYEQYF
TGTGCCAGCAGCCAAGTTGCAAGACAAGTCTACGAGCAGTACTTC
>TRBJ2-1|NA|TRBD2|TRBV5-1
CASSLAGTSGWDEQFF
TGCGCCAGCAGCTTGGCCGGGACTAGCGGGTGGGATGAGCAGTTCTTC
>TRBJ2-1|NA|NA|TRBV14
CASSQVIRNEQFF
TGTGCCAGCAGCCAAGTGATCCGGAATGAGCAGTTCTTC
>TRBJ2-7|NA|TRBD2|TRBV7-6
CASSSGLAGVEQYF
TGTGCCAGCAGCTCCGGACTAGCGGGGGTCGAGCAGTACTTC
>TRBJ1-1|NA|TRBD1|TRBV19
CASIGQGGTTEAFF
TGTGCCAGTATTGGACAGGGCGGAACAACTGAAGCTTTCTTT
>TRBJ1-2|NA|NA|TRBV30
CAWSVRARRGYTF
TGTGCCTGGAGTGTACGGGCCCGGAGGGGCTACACCTTC
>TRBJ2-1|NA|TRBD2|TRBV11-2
CASSLNSGTGDEQFF
TGTGCCAGCAGCTTAAATAGCGGGACGGGCGATGAGCAGTTCTTC
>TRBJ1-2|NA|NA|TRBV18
CASSPPGDTNYGYTF
TGTGCCAGCTCACCACCGGGGGACACTAACTATGGCTACACCTTC